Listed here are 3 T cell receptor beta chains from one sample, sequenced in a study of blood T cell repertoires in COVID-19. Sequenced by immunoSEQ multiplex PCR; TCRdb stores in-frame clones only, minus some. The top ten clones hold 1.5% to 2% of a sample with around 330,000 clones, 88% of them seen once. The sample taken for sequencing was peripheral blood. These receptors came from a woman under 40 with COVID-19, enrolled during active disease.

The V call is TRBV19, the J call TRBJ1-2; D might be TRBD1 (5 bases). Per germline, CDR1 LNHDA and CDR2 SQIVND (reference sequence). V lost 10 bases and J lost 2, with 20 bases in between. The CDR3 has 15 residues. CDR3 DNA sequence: TGTGCCACTGGGAGGGGTAATTCCCCCAACTATGGCTACACCTTC. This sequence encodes CATGRGNSPNYGYTF.

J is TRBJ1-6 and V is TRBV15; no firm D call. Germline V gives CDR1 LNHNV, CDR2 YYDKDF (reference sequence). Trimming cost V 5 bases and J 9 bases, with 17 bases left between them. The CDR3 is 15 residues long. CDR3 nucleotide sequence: TGTGCCACCAGCGCTGAGACTACTCTTAGTTCACCCCTCCACTTT. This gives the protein CATSAETTLSSPLHF.

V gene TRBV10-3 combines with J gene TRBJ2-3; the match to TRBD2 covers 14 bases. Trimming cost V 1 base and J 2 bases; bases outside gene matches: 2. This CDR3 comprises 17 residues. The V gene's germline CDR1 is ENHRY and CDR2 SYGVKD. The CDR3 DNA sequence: TGTGCCATCAGTGAGTGGGGACTAGCGGGGGCCACAGATACGCAGTATTTT. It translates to CAISEWGLAGATDTQYF.